The TCR beta chain described here comes from a study of blood T cells in healthy people across ages. This clonotype was detected a few times. Together with a sample-barcoded 5' primer, a J-beta primer mix was included in a second PCR lasting about 7 to 11 cycles. One entry per CDR3 protein, called by TCRdb with MiXCR from the 5' RACE reads. The top ten clones hold approximately 14% of a sample with 850,000 to 1,100,000 distinct CDR3 sequences, approximately 38% of them seen once. Each donor supplied approximately 10 milliliters of peripheral blood. Per the germline V gene, CDR1 is LGHNA and CDR2 is YNFKEQ. J was trimmed by 6 bases and V by 2 bases; bases with no gene match: 7. CDR3 length: 15 amino acids.

The receptor's source is a man between 18 and 35 years old in good health. The chain links TRBV4-2 to TRBJ2-1; 7 positions match TRBD1. Specimen: blood. CDR3 sequence reads: CASSQKIQGTNEQFF. The DNA for the CDR3 is TGTGCCAGCAGCCAAAAGATACAGGGGACCAATGAGCAGTTCTTC.